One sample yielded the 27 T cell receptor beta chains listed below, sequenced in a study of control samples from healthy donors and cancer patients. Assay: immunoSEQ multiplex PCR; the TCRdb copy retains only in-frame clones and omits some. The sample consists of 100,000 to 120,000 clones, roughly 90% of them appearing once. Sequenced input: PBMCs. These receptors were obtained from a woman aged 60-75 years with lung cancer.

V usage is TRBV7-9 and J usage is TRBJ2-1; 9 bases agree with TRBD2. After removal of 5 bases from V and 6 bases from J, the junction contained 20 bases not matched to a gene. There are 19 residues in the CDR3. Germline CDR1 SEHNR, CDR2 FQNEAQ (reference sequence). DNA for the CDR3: TGTGCCAGCAGCCCCGGGCGGCTAGCGGGACCCCGGGTGGTCAATGAGCAGTTCTTC. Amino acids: CASSPGRLAGPRVVNEQFF.

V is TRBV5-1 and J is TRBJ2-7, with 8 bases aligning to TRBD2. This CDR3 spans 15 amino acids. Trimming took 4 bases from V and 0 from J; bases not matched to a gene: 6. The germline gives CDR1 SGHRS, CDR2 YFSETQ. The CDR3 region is CASSPPGTSSYEQYF. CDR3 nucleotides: TGCGCCAGCAGCCCACCCGGGACTAGCTCCTACGAGCAGTACTTC.

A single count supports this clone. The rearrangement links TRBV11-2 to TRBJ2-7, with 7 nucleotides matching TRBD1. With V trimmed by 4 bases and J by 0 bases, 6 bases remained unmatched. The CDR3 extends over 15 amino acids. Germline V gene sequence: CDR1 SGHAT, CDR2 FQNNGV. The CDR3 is CASSYTTGPSYEQYF. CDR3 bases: TGTGCCAGCAGCTATACGACAGGGCCCTCCTACGAGCAGTACTTC.

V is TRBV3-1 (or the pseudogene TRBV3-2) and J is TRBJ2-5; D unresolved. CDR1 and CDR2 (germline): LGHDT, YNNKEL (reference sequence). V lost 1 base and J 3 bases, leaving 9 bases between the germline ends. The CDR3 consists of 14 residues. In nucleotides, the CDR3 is TGTGCCAGCAGCCAAGTGAGAAGGGAAGAGACCCAGTACTTC. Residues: CASSQVRREETQYF.

CDR3: CASGLGDSGRIGYTF. For the CDR3, the DNA is TGCGCCAGCGGGCTTGGTGATTCGGGTCGGATAGGCTACACCTTC. The rearrangement uses TRBV5-1 and TRBJ1-2, with unresolved D. This CDR3 contains 15 residues. The V and J ends lost 7 bases and 8 bases respectively, with 24 bases between them. Germline V lookup: CDR1 SGHRS, CDR2 YFSETQ.

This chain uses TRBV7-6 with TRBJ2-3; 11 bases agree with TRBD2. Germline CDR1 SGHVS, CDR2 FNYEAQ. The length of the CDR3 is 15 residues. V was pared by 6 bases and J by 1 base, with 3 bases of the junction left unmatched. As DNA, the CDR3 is TGTGCCAGCAGTACTAGCGGGAGTGGCACAGATACGCAGTATTTT. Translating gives CASSTSGSGTDTQYF.

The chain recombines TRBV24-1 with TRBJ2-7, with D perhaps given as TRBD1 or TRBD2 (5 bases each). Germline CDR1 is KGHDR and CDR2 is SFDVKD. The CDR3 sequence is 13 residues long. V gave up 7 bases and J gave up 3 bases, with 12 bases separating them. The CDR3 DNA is TGTGCCACCAGACGAGGGGCGGGCTACGAGCAGTACTTC. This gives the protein CATRRGAGYEQYF.

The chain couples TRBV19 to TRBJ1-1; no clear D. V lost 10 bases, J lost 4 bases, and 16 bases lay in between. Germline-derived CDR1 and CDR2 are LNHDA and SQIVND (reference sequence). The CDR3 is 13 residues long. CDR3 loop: CAIRSIGSTEAFF. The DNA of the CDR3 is TGTGCCATTCGCTCGATAGGGAGCACTGAAGCTTTCTTT.

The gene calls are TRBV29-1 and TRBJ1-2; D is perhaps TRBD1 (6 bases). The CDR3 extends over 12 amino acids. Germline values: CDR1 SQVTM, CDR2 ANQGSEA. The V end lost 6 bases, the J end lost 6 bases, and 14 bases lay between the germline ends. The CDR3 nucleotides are TGCAGCGTGCTAGCCCAGGGGAATGGCTACACCTTC. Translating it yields CSVLAQGNGYTF. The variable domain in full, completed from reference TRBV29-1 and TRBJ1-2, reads SAVISQKPSRDICQRGTSLTIQCQVDSQVTMMFWYRQQPGQSLTLIATANQGSEATYESGFVIDKFPISRPNLTFSTLTVSNMSPEDSSIYLCSVLAQGNGYTFGSGTRLTVV.

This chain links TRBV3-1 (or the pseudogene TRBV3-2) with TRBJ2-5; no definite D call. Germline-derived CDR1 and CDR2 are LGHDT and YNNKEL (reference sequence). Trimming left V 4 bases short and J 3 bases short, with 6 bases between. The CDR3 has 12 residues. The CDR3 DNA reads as TGTGCCAGCAGCCGGTTAGAAGAGACCCAGTACTTC. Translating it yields CASSRLEETQYF.

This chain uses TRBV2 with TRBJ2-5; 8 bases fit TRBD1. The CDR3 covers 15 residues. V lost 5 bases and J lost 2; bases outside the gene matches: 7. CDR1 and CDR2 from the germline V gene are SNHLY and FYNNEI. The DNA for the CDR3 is TGTGCCAGCAGTTCCCAGGGGGCAGGTCAAGAGACCCAGTACTTC. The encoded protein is CASSSQGAGQETQYF.

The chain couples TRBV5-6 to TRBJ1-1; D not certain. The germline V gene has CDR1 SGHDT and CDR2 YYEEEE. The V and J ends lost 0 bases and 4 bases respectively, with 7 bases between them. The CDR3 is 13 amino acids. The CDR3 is CASSLGSPTEAFF. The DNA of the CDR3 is TGTGCCAGCAGCTTGGGCAGTCCCACTGAAGCTTTCTTT.

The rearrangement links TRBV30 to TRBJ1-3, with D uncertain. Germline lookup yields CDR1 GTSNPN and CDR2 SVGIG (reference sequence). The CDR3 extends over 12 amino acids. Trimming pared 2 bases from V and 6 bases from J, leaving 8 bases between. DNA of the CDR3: TGTGCCTGGAGTCCTCGCCAAAACACCATATATTTT. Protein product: CAWSPRQNTIYF.

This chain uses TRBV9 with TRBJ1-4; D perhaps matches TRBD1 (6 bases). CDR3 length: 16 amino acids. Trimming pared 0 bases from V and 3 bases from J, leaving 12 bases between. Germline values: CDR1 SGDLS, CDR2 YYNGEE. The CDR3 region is CASSVGVGGANEKLFF. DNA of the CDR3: TGTGCCAGCAGCGTAGGGGTAGGGGGAGCTAATGAAAAACTGTTTTTT.

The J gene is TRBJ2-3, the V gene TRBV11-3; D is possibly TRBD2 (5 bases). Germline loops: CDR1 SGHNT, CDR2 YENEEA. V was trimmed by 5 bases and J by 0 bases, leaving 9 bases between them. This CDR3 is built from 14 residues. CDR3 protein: CASSVGVSTDTQYF. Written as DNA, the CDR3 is TGTGCCAGCAGCGTCGGGGTTAGCACAGATACGCAGTATTTT.

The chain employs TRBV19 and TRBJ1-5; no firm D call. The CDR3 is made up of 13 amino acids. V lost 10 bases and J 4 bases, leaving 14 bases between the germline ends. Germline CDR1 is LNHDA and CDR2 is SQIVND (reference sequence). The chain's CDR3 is CATAPRVNQPQHF. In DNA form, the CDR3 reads TGTGCCACCGCACCGAGGGTGAATCAGCCCCAGCATTTT. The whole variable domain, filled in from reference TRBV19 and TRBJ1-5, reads DGGITQSPKYLFRKEGQNVTLSCEQNLNHDAMYWYRQDPGQGLRLIYYSQIVNDFQKGDIAEGYSVSREKKESFPLTVTSAQKNPTAFYLCATAPRVNQPQHFGDGTRLSIL.

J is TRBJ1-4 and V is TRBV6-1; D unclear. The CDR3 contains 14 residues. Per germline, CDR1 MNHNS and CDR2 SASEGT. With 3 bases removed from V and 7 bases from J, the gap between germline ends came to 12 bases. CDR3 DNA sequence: TGTGCCAGCAGTGACGTCGTGATGGGTGAAAAACTGTTTTTT. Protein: CASSDVVMGEKLFF.

The CDR3 loop reads CASSQDSGNTIYF. The CDR3 coding sequence is TGTGCCAGTAGTCAGGACTCTGGAAACACCATATATTTT. The J gene is TRBJ1-3, the V gene TRBV19; D uncertain. Germline values: CDR1 LNHDA, CDR2 SQIVND (reference sequence). V lost 5 bases, J lost 0 bases, and 5 bases lay in between. The CDR3 is made up of 13 amino acids.

CDR3 bases: TGTGCCTGGAGTGTAACTAGCGGCGAGACCCAGTACTTC. It specifies CAWSVTSGETQYF. V gene TRBV30 combines with J gene TRBJ2-5, with 8 positions matching TRBD2. Germline assignment: CDR1 GTSNPN and CDR2 SVGIG (reference sequence). V dropped 0 bases and J dropped 5; count of bases not matched to a gene: 2. The CDR3 spans 13 residues.

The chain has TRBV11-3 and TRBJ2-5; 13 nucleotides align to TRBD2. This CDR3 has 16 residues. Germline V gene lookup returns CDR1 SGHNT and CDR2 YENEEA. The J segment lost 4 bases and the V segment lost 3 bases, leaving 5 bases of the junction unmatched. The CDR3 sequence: CASSFTSGGALETQYF. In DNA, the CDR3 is TGTGCCAGCAGCTTCACTAGCGGGGGGGCCTTAGAGACCCAGTACTTC.

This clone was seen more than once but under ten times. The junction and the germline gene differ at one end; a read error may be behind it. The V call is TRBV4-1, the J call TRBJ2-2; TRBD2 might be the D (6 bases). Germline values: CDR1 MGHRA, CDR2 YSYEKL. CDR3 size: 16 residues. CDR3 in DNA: TGCGCCAGCAGCCCCCTGAGGCTAGCGAAAACCGGGGAGCTGTTTTTT. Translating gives CASSPLRLAKTGELFF.

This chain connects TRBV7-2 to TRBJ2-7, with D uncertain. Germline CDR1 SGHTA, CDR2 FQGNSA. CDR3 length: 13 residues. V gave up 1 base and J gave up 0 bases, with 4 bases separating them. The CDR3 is CASSLDSSYEQYF. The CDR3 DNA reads TGTGCCAGCAGCTTAGATTCCTCCTACGAGCAGTACTTC.

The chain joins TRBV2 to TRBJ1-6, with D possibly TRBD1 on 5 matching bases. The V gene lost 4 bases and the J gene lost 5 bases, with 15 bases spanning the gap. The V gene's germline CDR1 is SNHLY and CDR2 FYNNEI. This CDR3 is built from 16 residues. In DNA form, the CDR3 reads TGTGCCAGCAGTGCCGACCCGACAGAACATAATTCACCCCTCCACTTT. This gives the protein CASSADPTEHNSPLHF.

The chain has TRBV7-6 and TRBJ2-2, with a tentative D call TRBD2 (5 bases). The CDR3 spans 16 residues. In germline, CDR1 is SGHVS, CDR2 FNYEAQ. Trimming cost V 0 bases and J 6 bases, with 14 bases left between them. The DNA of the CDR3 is TGTGCCAGCAGCTTAGCTCCGGGAACGACGGCCGGGGAGCTGTTTTTT. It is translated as CASSLAPGTTAGELFF.

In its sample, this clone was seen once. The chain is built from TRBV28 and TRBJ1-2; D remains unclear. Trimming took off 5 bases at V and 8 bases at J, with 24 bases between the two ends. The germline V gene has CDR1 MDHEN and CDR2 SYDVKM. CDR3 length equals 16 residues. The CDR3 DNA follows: TGTGCCAGCAGTCACATGGGTTTACGCACGGTACTCGGCTACACCTTC. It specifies CASSHMGLRTVLGYTF.

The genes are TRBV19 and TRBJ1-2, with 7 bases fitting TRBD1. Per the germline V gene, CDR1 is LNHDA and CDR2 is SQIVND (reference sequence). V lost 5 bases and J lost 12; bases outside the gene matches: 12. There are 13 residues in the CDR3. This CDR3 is CASSVQQGNKHTF. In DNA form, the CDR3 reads TGTGCCAGTAGTGTTCAACAGGGGAATAAGCACACCTTC.

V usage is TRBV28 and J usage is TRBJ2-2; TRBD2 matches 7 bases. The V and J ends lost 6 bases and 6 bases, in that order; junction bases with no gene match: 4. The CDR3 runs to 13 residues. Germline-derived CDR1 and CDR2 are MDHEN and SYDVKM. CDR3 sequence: CASRPRGAGELFF. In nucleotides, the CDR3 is TGTGCCAGCAGGCCTCGGGGGGCCGGGGAGCTGTTTTTT.